The next 32 T cell receptor beta chains were all read from a single sample in a study of type 1 regulatory T cells. Study observations and caveats: Tr1 cells had a more restricted TCR repertoire than non-Tr1 cells.

Their recognized antigens are unknown. From the reads, TCRdb called clonotypes with MiXCR, one entry per CDR3 protein. The data contain tens of thousands of distinct CDR3 sequences, less than 25% of them singletons. The source material was cultured type 1 regulatory T (Tr1) cells, either the whole culture or a sorted fraction (not recorded which). These receptors were taken from a human donor in good health.

This clonotype was picked up a small number of times. This sequence joins TRBV6-1 and TRBJ1-5; D gene ambiguous. The CDR3 spans 14 residues. Germline V gene sequence: CDR1 MNHNS, CDR2 SASEGT. Trimming took 4 bases from V and 5 from J, leaving 12 bases between them. DNA for the CDR3: TGTGCCAGCAGTGCACCCGGGAATTATCAGCCCCAGCATTTT. It specifies CASSAPGNYQPQHF.

In this sample, this clonotype turned up a few times. The rearrangement joins TRBV5-1 to TRBJ2-1; D is perhaps TRBD1 or TRBD2 (5 bases each). The CDR3 runs to 15 residues. V was clipped by 3 bases and J by 9 bases, with 19 bases between them. Germline V gives CDR1 SGHRS, CDR2 YFSETQ. The CDR3 nucleotides read TGCGCCAGCAGCTGGACCGGACGTCCGGGGCCTGAGCAGTTCTTC. This translates into CASSWTGRPGPEQFF.

Only a few counts were recorded for this clonotype. The CDR3 sequence: CASSPATGGEQYF. The CDR3 coding sequence is TGTGCCAGCAGCCCAGCCACCGGGGGCGAGCAGTACTTC. This chain links TRBV7-3 with TRBJ2-7, with D maybe TRBD2 (6 bases). Germline loops: CDR1 SGHTA, CDR2 FQGTGA. V lost 5 bases and J lost 6, with 14 bases in between. This CDR3 contains 13 residues.

The chain links TRBV12-3 or TRBV12-4 to TRBJ2-7; D gene ambiguous. Trimming stripped 3 bases from V and 0 bases from J, with 9 bases between. The CDR3 contains 14 residues. CDR3 nucleotide sequence: TGTGCCAGCAGTTTTCAACTTAGCTCCTACGAGCAGTACTTC. It translates to CASSFQLSSYEQYF.

The chain couples TRBV20-1 to TRBJ2-3, with TRBD2 matching over 9 bases. The junction had 10 bases not matched to a gene; V was cut back by 5 bases and J by 4 bases. The germline V gene has CDR1 DFQATT and CDR2 SNEGSKA (reference sequence). CDR3 length: 15 amino acids. CDR3 DNA sequence: TGCAGTGCTCGACCTGGGACTAGCTTAGCAGATACGCAGTATTTT. It encodes CSARPGTSLADTQYF.

This clonotype was counted between two and nine times. V usage is TRBV19 and J usage is TRBJ2-7; possible D gene TRBD1, 5 bases. Trimming took off 4 bases at V and 6 bases at J, with 16 bases between the two ends. The length of the CDR3 is 14 residues. Germline V lookup: CDR1 LNHDA, CDR2 SQIVND (reference sequence). CDR3 in DNA: TGTGCCAGTAGTAATTTCGGAATCCAGGGCGAGCAGTACTTC. It translates to CASSNFGIQGEQYF.

This clonotype turned up a few times. V usage is TRBV28 and J usage is TRBJ2-1; D is ambiguous. Germline lookup yields CDR1 MDHEN and CDR2 SYDVKM. V dropped 4 bases and J dropped 2 bases, with 3 bases sitting between them. This CDR3 region has 12 residues. DNA for the CDR3: TGTGCCAGCAGTTGGGCCTACAATGAGCAGTTCTTC. This encodes CASSWAYNEQFF.

The V call is TRBV5-1, the J call TRBJ1-1; maybe TRBD1 (5 bases). CDR3 size: 13 residues. The V and J ends lost 1 base and 5 bases respectively, with 9 bases between them. The V gene's germline CDR1 is SGHRS and CDR2 YFSETQ. CDR3 nucleotides: TGCGCCAGCAGCTTGCCGGGGCGGACTGAAGCTTTCTTT. It specifies CASSLPGRTEAFF.

This clonotype is a singleton in its sample. The chain uses TRBV18 and TRBJ2-2; D could derive from TRBD1 or TRBD2 (5 bases each). Germline loops: CDR1 KGHSH, CDR2 LQKENI. The CDR3 loop spans 15 amino acids. Trimming left V 2 bases short and J 2 bases short, with 9 bases between. CDR3 amino acids: CASSPSGTNTGELFF. CDR3 DNA sequence: TGTGCCAGCTCACCATCAGGGACCAACACCGGGGAGCTGTTTTTT.

In its sample, this clonotype was seen a few times. This sequence joins TRBV15 and TRBJ2-5, with D tentatively TRBD2 (5 bases). Trimming took 1 base from V and 5 from J, leaving 11 bases between them. The length of the CDR3 is 14 residues. Germline V lookup: CDR1 LNHNV, CDR2 YYDKDF (reference sequence). Here the CDR3 reads CATSRALSGETQYF. The CDR3 region has the DNA TGTGCCACCAGCAGAGCTTTAAGCGGCGAGACCCAGTACTTC.

In this sample, this clonotype turned up many times. The chain uses TRBV9 and TRBJ2-1; D perhaps matches TRBD2 (5 bases). The V gene's germline CDR1 is SGDLS and CDR2 YYNGEE. The CDR3 length is 15 residues. With 6 bases removed from V and 0 bases from J, the gap between germline ends came to 13 bases. CDR3 nucleotides: TGTGCCAGCACACTAGGACGAGGCTCCTACAATGAGCAGTTCTTC. It is translated as CASTLGRGSYNEQFF.

The gene calls are TRBV7-2 and TRBJ1-5; D perhaps matches TRBD1 (5 bases). V was cut by 0 bases and J by 5 bases, with 14 bases left in between. The CDR3 sequence is 16 residues long. Germline V gene data show CDR1 as SGHTA and CDR2 as FQGNSA. CDR3 protein: CASSLAGSRADQPQHF. DNA of the CDR3: TGTGCCAGCAGCTTAGCTGGGTCCAGGGCCGATCAGCCCCAGCATTTT.

There are a few counts of this clonotype. This chain uses TRBV20-1 with TRBJ2-3; D unclear. Per germline, CDR1 DFQATT and CDR2 SNEGSKA (reference sequence). Trimming left V 2 bases short and J 6 bases short, with 15 bases between. The CDR3 length is 14 residues. Here the CDR3 reads CSARPFGLSDTQYF. CDR3 DNA: TGCAGTGCTAGACCCTTCGGTTTGTCGGATACGCAGTATTTT.

This clonotype was observed at least ten times. The rearrangement uses TRBV7-9 and TRBJ2-1, with D unclear. The germline V gene has CDR1 SEHNR and CDR2 FQNEAQ (reference sequence). The CDR3 loop spans 15 amino acids. V lost 5 bases to trimming and J lost 2 bases, with 13 bases between them. The CDR3 loop reads CASSPGPEPYNEQFF. CDR3 bases: TGTGCCAGCAGCCCCGGACCCGAACCCTACAATGAGCAGTTCTTC.

This sequence joins TRBV5-1 and TRBJ2-5, with 9 bases that match TRBD2. The CDR3 extends over 15 amino acids. CDR1 and CDR2 (germline): SGHRS, YFSETQ. J gave up 2 bases and V 0 bases, and 2 bases lay outside the gene matches. CDR3 protein: CASSLASGTQETQYF. The DNA of the CDR3 is TGCGCCAGCAGCTTGGCTAGCGGGACACAAGAGACCCAGTACTTC.

The chain has TRBV24-1 and TRBJ2-2, with no clear D. The germline gives CDR1 KGHDR, CDR2 SFDVKD. V was clipped by 2 bases and J by 2 bases, with 5 bases between them. This CDR3 is 14 amino acids long. CDR3 sequence (DNA): TGTGCCACCAGTGATTGGGGTAACACCGGGGAGCTGTTTTTT. Protein sequence: CATSDWGNTGELFF.

The genes are TRBV29-1 and TRBJ2-5; 10 nucleotides line up with TRBD2. After removal of 5 bases from V and 1 base from J, the junction contained 7 bases not matched to a gene. The CDR3 is 15 residues long. Germline V gives CDR1 SQVTM, CDR2 ANQGSEA. DNA of the CDR3: TGCAGCGTTTCACAATGGACTAGCGGCCAAGAGACCCAGTACTTC. Amino acid sequence: CSVSQWTSGQETQYF.

The table lists this clonotype with a few counts. The V gene is TRBV24-1, the J gene TRBJ2-1, with a weak D call TRBD2 (5 bases). The CDR3 runs 14 residues. Germline CDR1 and CDR2: KGHDR and SFDVKD. Trimming cost V 9 bases and J 9 bases, with 20 bases left between them. CDR3 amino acids: CATVLTRGRAEQFF. CDR3 nucleotide sequence: TGTGCCACCGTCCTGACTCGGGGTAGGGCTGAGCAGTTCTTC.

The chain couples TRBV20-1 to TRBJ1-5; the match to TRBD1 covers 7 bases. Germline lookup yields CDR1 DFQATT and CDR2 SNEGSKA (reference sequence). V shed 4 bases and J 4 bases; nucleotides not matched to a gene: 7. The CDR3 runs to 14 residues. CDR3 sequence: CSAMRPGGNQPQHF. CDR3 coding DNA: TGCAGTGCTATGAGGCCAGGGGGGAATCAGCCCCAGCATTTT.

This clonotype showed up just a few times. This chain joins TRBV10-3 and TRBJ2-7; 10 nucleotides line up with TRBD1. The CDR3 is 14 amino acids. Germline V gene lookup returns CDR1 ENHRY and CDR2 SYGVKD. The trim removed 6 bases at V and 1 base at J, leaving 3 bases unmatched. CDR3 coding DNA: TGTGCCATCAGGTCGGACAGGGGGTCCTACGAGCAGTACTTC. This translates into CAIRSDRGSYEQYF.

This clonotype has more than one count but fewer than ten. The V gene is TRBV20-1, the J gene TRBJ2-4; D is ambiguous. V dropped 4 bases and J dropped 2 bases, with 9 bases sitting between them. CDR3 length equals 13 residues. CDR1 and CDR2 from the germline V gene are DFQATT and SNEGSKA (reference sequence). In nucleotides, the CDR3 is TGCAGTGCTAATAGTGGATCCAAAAACATTCAGTACTTC. Its protein product is CSANSGSKNIQYF.

The chain employs TRBV4-3 and TRBJ1-4; unclear D gene. V dropped 0 bases and J dropped 3 bases, with 8 bases sitting between them. There are 15 residues in the CDR3. The V gene's germline CDR1 is LGHNA and CDR2 YSLEER. The CDR3 region is CASSQDLGSNEKLFF. The CDR3 coding sequence is TGCGCCAGCAGCCAAGATCTGGGGTCTAATGAAAAACTGTTTTTT.

This clonotype was seen a handful of times. This chain uses TRBV10-3 with TRBJ2-1; D not certain. The CDR3 is 13 residues long. V shed 4 bases and J shed 7 bases, with 11 bases lying between them. The germline V gene encodes CDR1 ENHRY and CDR2 SYGVKD. The CDR3 sequence: CAISADGENEQFF. The CDR3 nucleotides are TGTGCCATCAGTGCCGACGGCGAGAATGAGCAGTTCTTC.

This clonotype showed up just a few times. One end of the junction does not line up with germline, which may come from a read error. V gene TRBV28 combines with J gene TRBJ1-2; TRBD1 matches at 9 bases. Per germline, CDR1 MDHEN and CDR2 SYDVKM. This CDR3 is 15 amino acids long. CDR3 sequence reads: CASTPGDRDHYGYIF. The CDR3 bases are TGTGCCAGCACCCCAGGGGACAGGGATCACTATGGCTACATCTTC.

The chain recombines TRBV5-1 with TRBJ2-2; D is unclear. CDR3 length: 15 amino acids. CDR1 SGHRS and CDR2 YFSETQ come from the germline V gene. Trimming stripped 0 bases from V and 17 bases from J, with 23 bases between. The CDR3: CASSLARVQNPVRFF. Written as DNA, the CDR3 is TGCGCCAGCAGCTTGGCCCGGGTACAGAACCCCGTTCGATTTTTT.

This chain joins TRBV24-1 and TRBJ2-1, with 8 bases fitting TRBD1. Trimming removed 4 bases from V and 4 bases from J; junction bases left unmatched: 8. The CDR3 loop spans 16 amino acids. Germline lookup yields CDR1 KGHDR and CDR2 SFDVKD. The chain's CDR3 is CATSDRKGQVYNEQFF. CDR3 DNA: TGTGCCACCAGTGACCGTAAGGGACAGGTATACAATGAGCAGTTCTTC.

V gene TRBV6-1 combines with J gene TRBJ2-5; D may be TRBD2 (6 bases). The CDR3 is 14 residues long. V dropped 6 bases and J dropped 4 bases, with 15 bases sitting between them. Germline CDR1 reads MNHNS; CDR2 reads SASEGT. The CDR3 coding sequence is TGTGCCAGCAGCGTGAATAGCGGAGGAGAGACCCAGTACTTC. It yields the protein CASSVNSGGETQYF.

This clonotype came up a few times. CDR3 protein: CAGGFSGGQETQYF. Here the CDR3 DNA reads TGTGCGGGGGGGTTTTCCGGCGGCCAAGAGACCCAGTACTTC. J is TRBJ2-5 and V is TRBV7-8, with 7 positions matching TRBD2. Germline values: CDR1 SGHVS, CDR2 FQNEAQ. The CDR3 sequence is 14 residues long.

A few counts support this clonotype. The chain joins TRBV29-1 to TRBJ1-2; 11 bases agree with TRBD1. CDR1 and CDR2 (germline): SQVTM, ANQGSEA. The CDR3 loop spans 12 amino acids. Trimming at V came to 7 bases and at J to 5 bases, leaving 3 bases not matched to a gene. The CDR3 protein is CSAGQGAYGYTF. The CDR3 DNA follows: TGCAGCGCCGGACAGGGGGCTTATGGCTACACCTTC.

This clonotype was seen a handful of times. V usage is TRBV28 and J usage is TRBJ2-5, with TRBD2 identical over 9 bases. The CDR3 length is 15 residues. After removal of 4 bases from V and 2 bases from J, the junction contained 5 bases not matched to a gene. Germline lookup yields CDR1 MDHEN and CDR2 SYDVKM. The CDR3 nucleotides are TGTGCCAGCAGTTCCCTAGCGGGACTGCAAGAGACCCAGTACTTC. Translating it yields CASSSLAGLQETQYF.

The chain carries TRBV18 and TRBJ1-6; 7 bases are shared with TRBD1. This CDR3 comprises 13 residues. Germline V gives CDR1 KGHSH, CDR2 LQKENI. The V segment lost 3 bases and the J segment 7 bases; nucleotides outside the gene matches: 0. CDR3 bases: TGTGCCAGCTCACCGGGACAGAATTCACCCCTCCACTTT. Protein product: CASSPGQNSPLHF.

Concerning this clonotype: Germline is not matched at one junction end, which may reflect a read error. The V and J genes are TRBV29-1 and TRBJ1-2, with 8 positions matching TRBD1. CDR3 length: 9 amino acids. Germline loops: CDR1 SQVTM, CDR2 ANQGSEA. The chain's CDR3 is CSVDRVGVF. CDR3 bases: TGCAGCGTGGACAGGGTGGGGGTCTTC.